Following are 22 T cell receptor beta chains from one sample sequenced in a study of T cell repertoires in cytomegalovirus infection. Their recognized antigens are unknown. TCRdb reprocessed the reads via MiXCR and lists one record per CDR3 protein. The sample consists of 550,000 to 700,000 distinct CDR3 sequences, almost 40% of them appearing once. Sequencing was performed on cultured PBMCs, taken from culture after CMV antigen stimulation. These TCRs come from a human donor in good health (CMV status not recorded). Some clones in this sample may be carry-over from other donors' samples.

V gene TRBV20-1 combines with J gene TRBJ2-2, with a tentative D call TRBD1 (6 bases). V was clipped by 6 bases and J by 0 bases, with 11 bases between them. This CDR3 comprises 14 residues. CDR1 DFQATT and CDR2 SNEGSKA come from the germline V gene (reference sequence). The CDR3 coding sequence is TGCAGTGCATCGGGACAACCGAACACCGGGGAGCTGTTTTTT. Translation gives CSASGQPNTGELFF.

The CDR3 DNA follows: TGTGCCATCAGTGACTTCAACTACAATGAGCAGTTCTTC. As protein: CAISDFNYNEQFF. The rearrangement joins TRBV10-3 to TRBJ2-1; D gene uncertain. Germline V lookup: CDR1 ENHRY, CDR2 SYGVKD. The germline V and J ends were trimmed by 3 bases and 3 bases, with 6 bases remaining between them. The CDR3 spans 13 residues.

The chain links TRBV29-1 to TRBJ1-1; TRBD1 agrees at 7 bases. Trimming took 2 bases from V and 12 from J; bases not matched to a gene: 18. There are 15 residues in the CDR3. Germline CDR1 is SQVTM and CDR2 is ANQGSEA. DNA for the CDR3: TGCAGCGTTGAATTAGGGACGGCGGCTTCCAGGGGGACTTTCTTT. This codes for CSVELGTAASRGTFF.

V usage is TRBV12-3 or TRBV12-4 and J usage is TRBJ1-6, with D perhaps TRBD1 (6 bases). The CDR3 is 15 residues long. Trimming left V 5 bases short and J 9 bases short, with 17 bases between. This CDR3 reads CASSRTLTGSSPLHF. CDR3 nucleotide sequence: TGTGCCAGCAGTCGGACCCTTACAGGGAGTTCACCCCTCCACTTT.

This clonotype was observed at least ten times. This chain uses TRBV7-2 with TRBJ2-3; 8 nucleotides match TRBD2. Germline lookup yields CDR1 SGHTA and CDR2 FQGNSA. V gave up 4 bases and J gave up 8 bases; unmatched junction bases: 11. This CDR3 region has 15 residues. CDR3 residues: CASSSLAGPTGTQYF. The CDR3 DNA reads as TGTGCCAGCAGCTCCTTAGCGGGACCCACTGGTACGCAGTATTTT.

This clonotype appeared a single time. The rearrangement links TRBV28 to TRBJ2-1; D is undetermined. The CDR3 is 12 amino acids. Germline V gene lookup returns CDR1 MDHEN and CDR2 SYDVKM. V dropped 6 bases and J dropped 7 bases, with 10 bases sitting between them. The CDR3 coding sequence is TGTGCCAGCAGACTTTTGGAGAATGAGCAGTTCTTC. This gives the protein CASRLLENEQFF. The variable domain in full, with the rest retrieved from reference TRBV28 and TRBJ2-1, is DVKVTQSSRYLVKRTGEKVFLECVQDMDHENMFWYRQDPGLGLRLIYFSYDVKMKEKGDIPEGYSVSREKKERFSLILESASTNQTSMYLCASRLLENEQFFGPGTRLTVL.

This clonotype turned up a few times. This chain uses TRBV6-5 with TRBJ1-1, with no clear D. Germline V CDR1 and CDR2: MNHEY, SVGAGI. With 2 bases removed from V and 0 bases from J, the gap between germline ends came to 7 bases. The CDR3 totals 14 residues. The CDR3 sequence is CASSYQSMNTEAFF. In nucleotides, the CDR3 is TGTGCCAGCAGTTACCAGAGCATGAACACTGAAGCTTTCTTT.

This clonotype was found a few times. This chain joins TRBV12-3 or TRBV12-4 and TRBJ2-1; either TRBD1 or TRBD2 may supply D (6 bases each). With 2 bases removed from V and 7 bases from J, the gap between germline ends came to 9 bases. The CDR3 is 13 residues long. CDR3 sequence (DNA): TGTGCCAGCAGTTTAATAGGGGGGAATGAGCAGTTCTTC. Translating gives CASSLIGGNEQFF.

On this clonotype: A single base separates this from a much larger clone, so it may be a read error. The rearrangement joins TRBV7-8 to TRBJ1-5; no clear D. This CDR3 is 14 amino acids long. The V gene's germline CDR1 is SGHVS and CDR2 FQNEAQ. The DNA for the CDR3 is TGTGCCAGCCGCTTAGTAAGGGTCGGCCAGCCCCAGCATTTT. This encodes CASRLVRVGQPQHF.

This clonotype appeared many times. The J gene is TRBJ2-1, the V gene TRBV29-1; a weak D match, TRBD2 (6 bases). V lost 3 bases to trimming and J lost 2 bases, with 11 bases between them. The CDR3 is 14 residues long. Germline loops: CDR1 SQVTM, CDR2 ANQGSEA. This CDR3 reads CSVEWRGPYNEQFF. Written as DNA, the CDR3 is TGCAGCGTTGAGTGGCGGGGCCCCTACAATGAGCAGTTCTTC.

This clonotype turned up a few times. The rearrangement links TRBV7-8 to TRBJ2-5, with a possible D match to TRBD1 (6 bases). With 5 bases removed from V and 2 bases from J, the gap between germline ends came to 15 bases. The CDR3 totals 15 residues. From germline, CDR1 is SGHVS and CDR2 FQNEAQ. CDR3 sequence (DNA): TGTGCCAGCAGCCATTATTCCGGGACACAAGAGACCCAGTACTTC. This translates into CASSHYSGTQETQYF.

V and J are TRBV7-2 and TRBJ1-5; no clear D. The V gene's germline CDR1 is SGHTA and CDR2 FQGNSA. This CDR3 spans 14 amino acids. V was shortened by 1 base and J by 6 bases, with 10 bases between the two germline ends. The CDR3 sequence: CASSLGRGSQPQHF. In DNA, the CDR3 is TGTGCCAGCAGCTTAGGTCGTGGAAGTCAGCCCCAGCATTTT.

This clonotype was picked up a small number of times. The chain carries TRBV12-3 or TRBV12-4 and TRBJ1-2; D is unresolved. The CDR3 consists of 13 residues. V was clipped by 6 bases and J by 0 bases, with 8 bases between them. As DNA, the CDR3 is TGTGCCAGCAGCTTGAGTTCTAACTATGGCTACACCTTC. This sequence encodes CASSLSSNYGYTF.

The chain carries TRBV20-1 and TRBJ2-3; TRBD2 matches at 9 bases. V was clipped by 5 bases and J by 4 bases; unmatched bases: 13. This CDR3 is built from 16 residues. Germline-derived CDR1 and CDR2 are DFQATT and SNEGSKA (reference sequence). The CDR3 bases are TGCAGTGCTCCCTATAGCGGGGGTGCCGGGTCAGATACGCAGTATTTT. Its translation is CSAPYSGGAGSDTQYF.

This chain links TRBV6-5 with TRBJ1-1; perhaps TRBD1 as D (6 bases). The germline V and J ends were trimmed by 6 bases and 10 bases, with 15 bases remaining between them. CDR1 and CDR2 (germline): MNHEY, SVGAGI. This CDR3 contains 12 residues. CDR3 sequence (DNA): TGTGCCAGCAGCCCCCGGGGAGGGGGAGCTTTCTTT. It specifies CASSPRGGGAFF.

This clonotype has only a few counts. The chain combines TRBV6-5 with TRBJ2-1; 15 bases are a match to TRBD2. CDR1 is MNHEY and CDR2 is SVGAGI in the germline V gene. V lost 9 bases, J lost 7 bases, and 7 bases stayed unmatched. The CDR3 spans 15 residues. Written as DNA, the CDR3 is TGTGCCAGTGGACTAGCGGGGGGGCCATGGAATGAGCAGTTCTTC. Translating it yields CASGLAGGPWNEQFF.

This clonotype was picked up a small number of times. The V call is TRBV6-2 or TRBV6-3, the J call TRBJ1-2, with D possibly being TRBD1 (5 bases). Germline V gene sequence: CDR1 MNHEY, CDR2 SVGEGT. The CDR3 consists of 15 residues. V lost 5 bases to trimming and J lost 3 bases, with 16 bases between them. The CDR3: CASSRGRSRDYGYTF. In DNA, the CDR3 is TGTGCCAGCAGTCGGGGACGTTCACGGGACTATGGCTACACCTTC.

This rearrangement joins TRBV20-1 to TRBJ2-5; 8 bases line up with TRBD1. Germline V CDR1 and CDR2: DFQATT, SNEGSKA (reference sequence). The CDR3 length is 18 residues. The CDR3 loop reads CNQRTSTGASVYQETQYF. CDR3 nucleotide sequence: TGCAACCAAAGGACTTCGACAGGGGCGTCGGTGTACCAAGAGACCCAGTACTTC.

The CDR3 region is CASSKGFSYEQYF. The CDR3 bases are TGTGCCAGCAGCAAGGGTTTCTCCTACGAGCAGTACTTC. The chain uses TRBV6-1 and TRBJ2-7; D call uncertain. The CDR3 is 13 amino acids. Germline values: CDR1 MNHNS, CDR2 SASEGT. Trimming removed 6 bases from V and 0 bases from J, with 9 bases in between.

This clonotype occurred a few times. This sequence joins TRBV12-3 or TRBV12-4 and TRBJ1-3, with D hard to call. Trimming cost V 5 bases and J 1 base, with 6 bases left between them. This CDR3 contains 13 residues. CDR3 nucleotide sequence: TGTGCCAGCAGTCCTACTTCTGGAAACACCATATATTTT. Its protein product is CASSPTSGNTIYF.

V is TRBV6-5 and J is TRBJ2-3, with 8 bases aligning to TRBD1. Losses at the gene ends were 0 bases for V and 2 bases for J; bases not matched to a gene: 4. The germline V gene encodes CDR1 MNHEY and CDR2 SVGAGI. CDR3 length: 16 residues. The CDR3 DNA is TGTGCCAGCAGTTACTCGTGGACAGGGATCACAGATACGCAGTATTTT. Translated: CASSYSWTGITDTQYF.

The chain links TRBV6-8 to TRBJ2-2; maybe TRBD1 (6 bases). The germline V gene encodes CDR1 MNHGY and CDR2 SAAAGT. Trimming took 7 bases from V and 6 from J, leaving 15 bases between them. The CDR3 sequence is 14 residues long. CDR3 protein: CASNQQGRSGELFF. CDR3 sequence (DNA): TGTGCCAGCAATCAACAGGGACGATCCGGGGAGCTGTTTTTT.